The entry below gives a single TCR beta chain sequence along with its context. Its specific antigen is unknown. No much larger clone exists at a distance of one base, and base qualities are not known. This sample was included in a study of T cell responses to AZD1222 COVID-19 vaccine (dated by TCRdb to about 2021). Background for the entire study: AZD1222 recipients whose second dose came at about 4 weeks and those whose second dose came at about 12 weeks were combined into one group, since spike-specific TCR depth and breadth did not differ between the two schedules. Trial participants were enrolled into age subgroups of 18-55, 56-69 and 70-plus years, which contained approximately 150, 28 and 58 TCR-sequenced participants, respectively. A total of 233 trial participants underwent TCR sequencing, of whom around 200 received two doses of AZD1222 and some 26 received two doses of the MenACWY control vaccine. On the study overall, not on this receptor specifically: Conclusions about previously exposed vaccinees were limited because only a handful of AZD1222 recipients were SARS-CoV-2 seropositive at baseline. Epitopes outside the regions mutated in the B.1.351 and B.1.1.7 variants were reportedly recognized by nearly half of the unique spike-specific TCRs. The vaccine-associated CD4 TCRs covered the entire spike protein, and the dominant responses fell in regions 160-218 and 743-854. The 56-69-year group was small, and its depth increase did not reach significance, likely because of low power. Most participants were white British and females outnumbered males, and the authors suggested that clonal diversity may have been underestimated. A significant rise in spike-specific TCR breadth and depth was observed after two AZD1222 doses relative to day 0 and relative to MenACWY recipients. Because no day 14 peak-response samples were available, repertoires were characterized only after the peak T cell response.

The CDR3 regions of human TCRbeta chains were analyzed by immunosequencing. Turning to the authors' computational methods: Repertoire TCRs were matched against a reference library of SARS-CoV-2-specific TCRs generated with the MIRA antigen-specificity platform. Breadth meant the fraction of unique TCRs that were SARS-CoV-2-associated, whereas depth meant the fraction of total T cells that were SARS-CoV-2-associated. Using the MIRA data, every spike-specific TCR was mapped to the spike region that the TCR reacted to and assigned to either a CD4 or a CD8 class. Log10-transformed breadth and depth values were compared by one-way ANOVA with Sidak's multiple comparisons tests. TCRdb carries this immuneACCESS record with in-frame sequences only. Its versions omit some clonotypes, under half of them owing to an unresolved V gene in the studies checked, with the rest unexplained. The V and J calls and clone size are taken from that table; D and trimming were inferred from the DNA. The sample table contains about 86,000 clones; only one count was recorded for 60% to 80% of them. About 21% of the sample comes from the top ten.

Interpreted using the paper, the time point label stands for: baseline before first vaccination. Vaccinee samples were obtained from the UK trials COV001 and COV002, which included a single-blind randomized controlled phase 2/3 trial of AZD1222 (ChAdOx1 nCoV-19) in healthy adults. For TCRbeta chain sequencing, PBMC samples were collected from trial participants at day 0 and at day 28 after the second dose. Trimming removed 1 base from V and 3 bases from J, leaving 7 bases between the germline ends. CDR1 and CDR2 are read off the germline V gene as SGHTA and FQGNSA. The CDR3 numbers 14 residues from cysteine through phenylalanine. Just CDR3 DNA is preserved here, 42 bases in frame from base 1.

The sequence was collected from an adult in good health. The input for sequencing was peripheral blood, taken on day 0 of AZD1222 vaccination. The chain is assembled from TRBV7-2 and TRBJ1-5, with the D gene call left open. CDR3 region: CASSLVGPNQPQHF. The sequenced DNA: TGTGCCAGCAGCTTAGTGGGCCCCAATCAGCCCCAGCATTTT. With the rest looked up from the reference TRBV7-2 and TRBJ1-5 genes rather than sequenced, the full variable domain is GAGVSQSPSNKVTEKGKDVELRCDPISGHTALYWYRQSLGQGLEFLIYFQGNSAPDKSGLPSDRFSAERTGGSVSTLTIQRTQQEDSAVYLCASSLVGPNQPQHFGDGTRLSIL.